This T cell receptor (beta chain) was observed in a study of CD8 T cells in Susac syndrome. Findings of the study overall: Acknowledgment was made by the study that its TCR sequencing and HLA analysis involved a relatively small number of individuals.

The authors negatively isolated CD8+ and CD4+ T cells and FACS-enriched TEMRA cells. RNA was extracted with the RNeasy kit, and a quantity of roughly 0.5 to 1 ug was reverse transcribed using random hexamers. The CDR3 of TCR beta was amplified by immunoSEQ multiplex PCR across 54 Vbeta and 13 Jbeta. TCRdb reprocessed the immunoSEQ multiplex PCR reads via MiXCR and lists one record per CDR3 protein. The sample consists of 150,000 to 200,000 distinct CDR3 sequences, less than 95% of them appearing once. With regard to this clonotype: Its antigen is currently unknown.

The CDR3 totals 12 residues. Trimming removed 7 bases from V and 3 bases from J, with 9 bases in between. Germline CDR1 and CDR2: MNHEY and SVGEGT. The sample was CD4+ T cells from PBMCs. This receptor was taken from a human donor with multiple sclerosis. The J gene is TRBJ1-1, the V gene TRBV6-2 or TRBV6-3, with D unresolved. The CDR3 coding sequence is TGTGCCAGCAACCAGAGGGACACTGAAGCTTTCTTT. Encoded protein: CASNQRDTEAFF.